Listed below are T cell receptor beta chains from one sample, sequenced in a study of blood T cell repertoires in COVID-19. Only in-frame clones appear in the TCRdb table, and some are missing; sequencing was by immunoSEQ multiplex PCR. The sample includes 160,000 or so clones, about 83% seen only once; the top ten take more than 11%. Sequenced material: peripheral blood. The receptors stem from a woman older than 75 with acute or convalescent COVID-19. The CDR3 runs from the conserved cysteine through the conserved F or W. D genes are given only for firm matches. Size values are once, few and many counts, or a class for expanded clones, and some rows have none.

clone_size	v_call	d_call	j_call	cdr3_length	cdr3_aa	cdr3_nt
NA	TRBV5-4	TRBD1	TRBJ1-2	16	CASSLGPGGANYGYTF	TGTGCCAGCAGCTTGGGACCAGGGGGCGCGAACTATGGCTACACCTTC
NA	TRBV2	NA	TRBJ1-1	13	CASTNRGGREAFF	TGTGCCAGCACCAACCGGGGGGGGCGGGAAGCTTTCTTT
NA	TRBV19	NA	TRBJ2-1	16	CASSNPGASSYNEQFF	TGTGCCAGTAGTAATCCGGGTGCCTCCTCCTACAATGAGCAGTTCTTC
NA	TRBV7-3	TRBD1	TRBJ2-1	15	CASSTAGTGRNEQFF	TGTGCCAGCAGCACAGCCGGGACAGGGAGGAATGAGCAGTTCTTC
NA	TRBV3-1/TRBV3-2	TRBD2	TRBJ2-1	12	CATNSGGNEQFF	TGTGCCACCAATAGCGGGGGAAATGAGCAGTTCTTC
NA	TRBV20-1	NA	TRBJ2-5	13	CSASSWGEETQYF	TGCAGTGCTAGTTCCTGGGGGGAGGAGACCCAGTACTTC
NA	TRBV30	NA	TRBJ1-3	11	CAWTTGNTIYF	TGTGCCTGGACGACAGGAAACACCATATATTTT
NA	TRBV18	TRBD1	TRBJ1-5	14	CASSPLGQRQPQHF	TGTGCCAGCTCACCACTGGGACAGAGACAGCCCCAGCATTTT
NA	TRBV19	TRBD1	TRBJ1-1	15	CASSIVRTGDVVAFF	TGTGCCAGTAGTATAGTACGGACAGGGGACGTGGTGGCTTTCTTT
NA	TRBV28	TRBD1	TRBJ1-2	15	CASTRRDRGNYGYTF	TGTGCCAGCACCCGCCGGGACAGGGGGAACTATGGCTACACCTTC
many	TRBV28	NA	TRBJ1-2	17	CASSLRRFSLGGYGYTF	TGTGCCAGCAGTTTACGCAGGTTTTCCCTCGGTGGCTATGGCTACACCTTC
NA	TRBV14	NA	TRBJ2-5	12	CASSPQRETQYF	TGTGCCAGCAGCCCCCAGCGAGAGACCCAGTACTTC
many	TRBV19	NA	TRBJ1-4	14	CASSWTGGGEKLFF	TGTGCCAGTAGTTGGACGGGGGGAGGCGAAAAACTGTTTTTT
NA	TRBV5-8	NA	TRBJ2-5	15	CASTTRYRTEETQYF	TGTGCCAGCACCACAAGATACAGGACCGAAGAGACCCAGTACTTC
NA	TRBV29-1	NA	TRBJ1-4	13	CSAVGGPGEKLFF	TGCAGCGCGGTGGGGGGACCTGGCGAAAAACTGTTTTTT
NA	TRBV30	TRBD1	TRBJ1-5	13	CASGTGDRQPQHF	TGTGCCTCGGGGACAGGGGATCGTCAGCCCCAGCATTTT
NA	TRBV5-4	NA	TRBJ2-7	11	CASSTEYEQYF	TGTGCCAGCAGCACAGAGTACGAGCAGTACTTC
few	TRBV28	NA	TRBJ1-5	14	CASSLSTRNQPQHF	TGTGCCAGCAGTTTATCAACACGCAATCAGCCCCAGCATTTT
once	TRBV5-1	TRBD1	TRBJ1-1	15	CASSPDREMNTEAFF	TGCGCCAGCAGCCCCGACAGGGAAATGAACACTGAAGCTTTCTTT
NA	TRBV27	NA	TRBJ2-7	13	CASSLRQSYEQYF	TGTGCCAGCAGTTTGAGGCAGTCCTACGAGCAGTACTTC